The source of this TCR beta chain is a study of blood T cell repertoires in COVID-19. Study overall: PBMCs, B-cell-depleted T cells, or T cells were the source of the cDNA or gDNA that made up the material.

Clones were sequenced by immunoSEQ multiplex PCR, and TCRdb holds only the in-frame ones, with some missing. The table lists 150,000 or so clones, about 85% of them singletons. The V segment lost 5 bases and the J segment 4 bases; nucleotides outside the gene matches: 9. Germline CDR1 and CDR2: LNHDA and SQIVND (reference sequence). There are 15 residues in the CDR3. The sequenced material came from peripheral blood. This TCR derives from a human donor in a cohort sampled during active COVID-19. V usage is TRBV19 and J usage is TRBJ1-1; TRBD1 aligns across 8 bases. In DNA form, the CDR3 reads TGTGCCAGTAGTTCCTCGGACAGGGCGGGCACTGAAGCTTTCTTT. Amino acid sequence: CASSSSDRAGTEAFF.